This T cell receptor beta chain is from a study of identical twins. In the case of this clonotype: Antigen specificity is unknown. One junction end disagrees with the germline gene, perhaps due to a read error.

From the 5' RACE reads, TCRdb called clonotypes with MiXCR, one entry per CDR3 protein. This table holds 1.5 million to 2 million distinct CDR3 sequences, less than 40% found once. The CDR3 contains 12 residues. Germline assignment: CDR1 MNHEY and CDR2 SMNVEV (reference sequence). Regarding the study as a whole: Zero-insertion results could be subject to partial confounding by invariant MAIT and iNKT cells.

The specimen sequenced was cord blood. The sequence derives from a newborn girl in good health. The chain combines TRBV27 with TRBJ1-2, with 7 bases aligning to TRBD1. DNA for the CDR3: TGTGTCAGCAGTCCCAGGGGGGGCGGCTACACCTTC. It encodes CVSSPRGGGYTF.